This T cell receptor (beta chain) derives from a study of T cells in Graves' hyperthyroidism and ophthalmopathy. The investigators amplified TCR beta CDR3 regions from RNA transcripts. The HTBI primer set was used in a first-round RT-PCR of the TCR CDR3. Each CDR3 protein is one row after TCRdb ran MiXCR on the multiplex PCR reads. The sample lists 350,000 to 400,000 distinct CDR3 sequences; 14% to 15% were seen once. This clonotype was recorded at least ten times. The sample consisted of blood. The receptor comes from a woman in her 30s with Graves' hyperthyroidism.

CDR3 amino acids: CASSHLQGQGYTF. The CDR3 nucleotides read TGTGCCAGCAGTCACTTACAGGGTCAAGGCTACACCTTC. V usage is TRBV11-2 and J usage is TRBJ1-2, with D possibly TRBD1 on 6 matching bases. V was trimmed by 6 bases and J by 8 bases, leaving 16 bases between them. Per the germline V gene, CDR1 is SGHAT and CDR2 is FQNNGV. This CDR3 comprises 13 residues. The full variable domain, its missing parts supplied by reference TRBV11-2 and TRBJ1-2, is EAGVAQSPRYKIIEKRQSVAFWCNPISGHATLYWYQQILGQGPKLLIQFQNNGVVDDSQLPKDRFSAERLKGVDSTLKIQPAKLEDSAVYLCASSHLQGQGYTFGSGTRLTVV.